This TCR beta chain was recovered during a study of T cells in Graves' hyperthyroidism and ophthalmopathy (dated by TCRdb to about 2019). Context from the whole study: Peripheral blood samples were taken at the time of initial diagnosis, prior to any treatment. TCR V-J signatures able to tell the groups apart were searched for in a discovery cohort of 90 to 100 patients, of whom fewer than 45 had Graves' ophthalmopathy and some 60 had stable Graves' hyperthyroidism. Prospective prediction of ophthalmopathy was tested in an independent validation cohort consisting of roughly 20 hyperthyroidism patients and around 17 patients who later progressed to ophthalmopathy. The approximately 100 discovery patients were divided at random into training and test sets in a 7:3 ratio. In addition, the study compared T-cell repertoires in thyroid tissue and in blood from roughly 6 Graves' hyperthyroidism patients. Following sampling, methimazole starting at 30 mg daily was given to hyperthyroidism patients, and high-dose intravenous methylprednisolone was given to ophthalmopathy patients. According to the paper, TCR Vbeta CDR3 sequencing was carried out on approximately 140 peripheral blood samples, which came from approximately 41 ophthalmopathy, 75 to 80 hyperthyroidism and roughly 17 progressor patients. Points the paper makes about the study in general: Most expanded thyroid clonotypes (frequency above 0.001) were also detected in blood, suggesting blood repertoires may reflect thyroid immune responses. In cross-validation, a model built on a 13 V-J signature told ophthalmopathy apart from stable hyperthyroidism with over 85% sensitivity and 81% to 82% specificity, and in testing the same model reached 80%/75%. Sample size was not statistically predetermined, and blinding of investigators to group allocation was not performed. During validation, the model predicted progression to ophthalmopathy a median of around 7 months ahead of onset, with more than 60% sensitivity and around 73% specificity.

The TCR beta CDR3 regions were amplified from RNA transcripts. The TCR CDR3 was subjected to a first round of RT-PCR using the HTBI primer set and the Qiagen OneStep RT-PCR kit. Libraries were constructed in a second round of multiplex PCR, after which size selection and purification were carried out. Sequencing of the libraries was done on an Illumina HiSeq2000 using paired-end 100 bp reads. The paper's processing steps were these. Raw data were processed with SOAPnuke, discarding reads with adapters, uncalled bases, mean Phred below 15, or no exact constant-primer or identifier match. COPE v1.2.5 was used to merge high-quality paired reads, and clonotypes were defined as unique nucleotide sequences. Clonotypes were aligned to IMGT TRBV, TRBD and TRBJ reference segments using MiTCR v1.1. The analysis was restricted to V-J combinations with a frequency above 0.0001, which together covered roughly 99% of the repertoires. The TCS score was defined as F50 (clonal expansion) divided by E x V (chaos), with BLOSUM62-based TCRdist calculated between CDR3 peptides within each V-J. Welch's t-statistics and random forest reduced roughly 500 V-J features to 13, which were used in a naive Bayes classifier (R e1071). In TCRdb, the public reads were trimmed at Q25 with fastp and aligned with MiXCR, with productive beta chains retained. Here each entry gathers all rows of one CDR3 protein and keeps the most common genes and DNA. The V and J calls reflect TCRdb's pipeline rather than the authors' work. The sample contains about 530,000 distinct CDR3 sequences, roughly 18% of them found a single time. The ten largest account for approximately 15% of the sample.

To note about this clonotype: Its recognized antigen is unknown. No much larger clonotype is one base removed from it; base qualities were not supplied.

From the germline V gene (reference sequence), CDR1 is LNHDA and CDR2 is SQIVND. Including cysteine and phenylalanine, the CDR3 has 15 amino acids. Of the read, only the CDR3 DNA is kept; its 45 bases are in frame from base 1. V loses 5 bases, J loses 7 bases, and the germline ends lie 17 bases apart. In the ophthalmopathy patients, disease was moderately to severely active, with a Clinical Activity Score of 3 or more, a NOSPECS grade of 4 or more, and a duration of less than 3 months. Patients with uncontrolled infections, other autoimmune diseases, pregnancy or lactation were excluded. Diagnoses were based on clinical symptoms, serum thyroxine and TRAb, thyroid ultrasound and orbital computed tomography. Ficoll-Paque density gradient centrifugation was used to isolate PBMCs from approximately 10 ml of fresh peripheral blood. Trizol reagent was used to extract total RNA, and RNA quality was then checked on an Agilent 2100 Bioanalyzer.

The sequencing sample was made of blood. This receptor was obtained from a woman aged 18-29 years with Graves' ophthalmopathy. The V and J segments used are TRBV19 and TRBJ1-4, with the D gene call left open. The DNA sequence is TGTGCCAGTAGTTCATCTGGGGTTGGGAGTGAAAAACTGTTTTTT. Its amino acids are CASSSSGVGSEKLFF. The entire variable domain, with the stretches around the CDR3 drawn from the reference TRBV19 and TRBJ1-4 proteins, is DGGITQSPKYLFRKEGQNVTLSCEQNLNHDAMYWYRQDPGQGLRLIYYSQIVNDFQKGDIAEGYSVSREKKESFPLTVTSAQKNPTAFYLCASSSSGVGSEKLFFGSGTQLSVL.